Below, one TCR beta chain is given with its context. These data come from a study of shared clonotypes between healthy human individuals. Study as a whole: Donors, aged 18 to 49, were a couple of women and three men.

The table came from immunoSEQ multiplex PCR; TCRdb's copy has only in-frame clones and leaves some out. The sample records fewer than 2.5 million clones, 93% being singletons. The CDR3 is made up of 16 amino acids. The ends lost 3 bases at V and 7 bases at J; junction bases unmatched: 10. Germline CDR1 and CDR2: LNHDA and SQIVND (reference sequence). This receptor was taken from a man between 18 and 29 years old in good health. Some clones in this sample may be carry-over from other donors' samples. The sequencing input was naive CD4+ T cells from PBMCs. Subset defined: CD45RA+ positively selected. The V call is TRBV19, the J call TRBJ2-1; 9 nucleotides line up with TRBD2. Here the CDR3 DNA reads TGTGCCAGTAGTATTACTGTCCTAGCGGGACAGAATGAGCAGTTCTTC. Its translation: CASSITVLAGQNEQFF.